The 18 T cell receptor beta chains below all came from one sample that was sequenced in a study of T cell changes during pregnancy in multiple sclerosis. Generated by immunoSEQ multiplex PCR, the TCRdb table keeps only in-frame clones and is missing some. The data hold under 45,000 clones, with roughly nine tenths observed a single time. The material was CD8+ T cells from peripheral blood mononuclear cells, obtained in the third trimester of pregnancy. These receptors all come from a female donor with multiple sclerosis, enrolled in a pregnancy study.

CDR3 in DNA: TGTGCCAGCAGGATAGAAAACGCGCCAGATACGCAGTATTTT. It translates to CASRIENAPDTQYF. The rearrangement joins TRBV6-1 to TRBJ2-3; no reliable D call. This CDR3 region has 14 residues. The V and J ends lost 6 bases and 4 bases respectively, with 14 bases between them. Germline V gene sequence: CDR1 MNHNS, CDR2 SASEGT.

The V and J genes are TRBV19 and TRBJ1-3, with 7 nucleotides matching TRBD1. Trimming cost V 9 bases and J 0 bases; bases outside gene matches: 8. The CDR3 has 15 residues. Germline V gene sequence: CDR1 LNHDA, CDR2 SQIVND (reference sequence). In nucleotides, the CDR3 is TGTGCCAGCGCCATCCAGGGGGACTCTGGAAACACCATATATTTT. Its translation: CASAIQGDSGNTIYF. The full variable domain, its missing parts supplied by reference TRBV19 and TRBJ1-3, is DGGITQSPKYLFRKEGQNVTLSCEQNLNHDAMYWYRQDPGQGLRLIYYSQIVNDFQKGDIAEGYSVSREKKESFPLTVTSAQKNPTAFYLCASAIQGDSGNTIYFGEGSWLTVV.

A remark on this clone: The germline gene is not matched at one end of the junction; a read error may be the cause. This chain uses TRBV7-8 with TRBJ2-5, with 12 positions matching TRBD1. The CDR3 sequence is 14 residues long. Germline-derived CDR1 and CDR2 are SGHVS and FQNEAQ. DNA of the CDR3: TGTGCCAGCAACGAGGGACAGGGGGCATCGAGGATCAACTTC. Protein: CASNEGQGASRINF.

The chain recombines TRBV5-3 with TRBJ2-3; TRBD2 agrees at 11 bases. TRBV5-3 is identified as an open reading frame with a role that is uncertain. The CDR3 contains 18 residues. V shed 2 bases, J shed 3 bases, and the junction held 11 bases outside the gene matches. The CDR3 loop reads CARSLTSGREGGTDTQYF. CDR3 in DNA: TGTGCCAGAAGCTTAACTAGCGGGAGAGAGGGTGGGACAGATACGCAGTATTTT.

This sequence joins TRBV7-7 and TRBJ1-5; D not certain. With 2 bases removed from V and 5 bases from J, the gap between germline ends came to 19 bases. The CDR3 length is 17 residues. Germline lookup yields CDR1 SSHAT and CDR2 FNYEAQ (reference sequence). CDR3 in amino acids: CASSLMSPRPRDQPQHF. The DNA for the CDR3 is TGTGCCAGCAGCTTAATGTCCCCGAGGCCCCGCGATCAGCCCCAGCATTTT.

The chain links TRBV5-1 to TRBJ1-1, with a tentative D call TRBD1 (6 bases). V lost 7 bases and J 5 bases, leaving 18 bases between the germline ends. CDR3 length: 14 amino acids. CDR1 and CDR2 (germline): SGHRS, YFSETQ. The CDR3 region has the DNA TGCGCCAGCGTCCAAGGGGGGGGAGGAACTGAAGCTTTCTTT. The encoded protein is CASVQGGGGTEAFF.

CDR3 amino acids: CASSQTWEEVQPQHF. The CDR3 region has the DNA TGCGCCAGCAGCCAGACCTGGGAGGAGGTTCAGCCCCAGCATTTT. The chain carries TRBV4-3 and TRBJ1-5; the D is unclear. The CDR3 has 15 residues. CDR1 LGHNA and CDR2 YSLEER come from the germline V gene. Trimming pared 3 bases from V and 6 bases from J, leaving 15 bases between.

This clone was counted once. The rearrangement uses TRBV5-6 and TRBJ2-7, with D possibly being TRBD2 (5 bases). The CDR3 has 17 amino acids. Trimming left V 0 bases short and J 5 bases short, with 21 bases between. Germline assignment: CDR1 SGHDT and CDR2 YYEEEE. CDR3 DNA sequence: TGTGCCAGCAGCTTGGTCCGCCGTTTTCGGGGTCCCAACGAGCAGTACTTC. This codes for CASSLVRRFRGPNEQYF.

This chain connects TRBV15 to TRBJ1-6; maybe TRBD1 (5 bases). Trimming took 5 bases from V and 7 from J, leaving 6 bases between them. The V gene's germline CDR1 is LNHNV and CDR2 YYDKDF (reference sequence). This CDR3 is 12 amino acids long. CDR3 nucleotide sequence: TGTGCCACCAGCGGGGGGAATTCACCCCTCCACTTT. Residues: CATSGGNSPLHF.

The rearrangement joins TRBV6-6 to TRBJ2-5; the match to TRBD1 covers 8 bases. Germline V gene data show CDR1 as MNHNY and CDR2 as SVGAGI (reference sequence). The V gene end was trimmed by 0 bases and the J gene end by 1 base; junction bases not matched to a gene: 1. CDR3 length equals 15 residues. CDR3 sequence: CASSYSGQGQETQYF. The DNA of the CDR3 is TGTGCCAGCAGTTACTCCGGACAGGGCCAAGAGACCCAGTACTTC.

The J gene is TRBJ2-5, the V gene TRBV2; D remains unclear. This CDR3 region has 13 residues. CDR1 SNHLY and CDR2 FYNNEI come from the germline V gene. The V gene lost 6 bases and the J gene lost 4 bases, with 12 bases spanning the gap. DNA of the CDR3: TGTGCCAGCAGCGAGACCTGGGCAGAGACCCAGTACTTC. This codes for CASSETWAETQYF.

This rearrangement joins TRBV2 to TRBJ2-1; D ambiguous. V was trimmed by 6 bases and J by 1 base, leaving 7 bases between them. Germline CDR1 reads SNHLY; CDR2 reads FYNNEI. This CDR3 has 13 amino acids. CDR3 protein: CASRLLSYNEQFF. The CDR3 region has the DNA TGTGCCAGCAGATTACTTTCCTACAATGAGCAGTTCTTC.

The chain uses TRBV7-6 and TRBJ2-3; no reliable D call. Trimming left V 5 bases short and J 5 bases short, with 14 bases between. The CDR3 is 14 residues long. Germline V gene lookup returns CDR1 SGHVS and CDR2 FNYEAQ. CDR3 loop: CASSPRPRGDTQYF. CDR3 nucleotides: TGTGCCAGCAGCCCTCGACCCCGCGGAGATACGCAGTATTTT.

This chain uses TRBV19 with TRBJ2-2; 9 bases fit TRBD1. V lost 5 bases, J lost 2 bases, and 9 bases stayed unmatched. Germline V gene sequence: CDR1 LNHDA, CDR2 SQIVND (reference sequence). The CDR3 has 17 residues. The CDR3 region is CASSGGLGQGNTGELFF. Here the CDR3 DNA reads TGTGCCAGTAGTGGAGGCCTGGGACAGGGTAACACCGGGGAGCTGTTTTTT.

This chain connects TRBV5-1 to TRBJ2-7; D unclear. This CDR3 is 12 amino acids long. Germline V lookup: CDR1 SGHRS, CDR2 YFSETQ. Trimming left V 2 bases short and J 5 bases short, with 8 bases between. The CDR3 nucleotides read TGCGCCAGCAGCTTCCGCCTAGACGAGCAGTACTTC. Protein sequence: CASSFRLDEQYF.

The chain has TRBV2 and TRBJ1-1; TRBD1 matches at 8 bases. V gave up 8 bases and J gave up 4 bases; unmatched junction bases: 9. CDR3 length equals 14 residues. CDR1 and CDR2 from the germline V gene are SNHLY and FYNNEI. CDR3 coding DNA: TGTGCCAGCGCCGATGACAGGGGTAGCACTGAAGCTTTCTTT. This gives the protein CASADDRGSTEAFF.

This chain connects TRBV4-2 to TRBJ2-7, with 13 bases aligning to TRBD2. Per germline, CDR1 LGHNA and CDR2 YNFKEQ. Trimming took 3 bases from V and 5 from J; bases not matched to a gene: 1. The CDR3 totals 14 residues. The CDR3 DNA is TGTGCCAGCAGCCACGGGACTAGCGGGGACGAGCAGTACTTC. This sequence encodes CASSHGTSGDEQYF.

This clone was observed once. This chain links TRBV14 with TRBJ1-5; D unresolved. CDR1 SGHDN and CDR2 FVKESK come from the germline V gene. The length of the CDR3 is 16 residues. V dropped 1 base and J dropped 2 bases, with 12 bases sitting between them. This CDR3 reads CASSQGPGKGNQPQHF. The CDR3 bases are TGTGCCAGCAGCCAAGGGCCAGGAAAAGGCAATCAGCCCCAGCATTTT.